This TCR beta chain was observed in a study of Ad26.COV2.S vaccination and SARS-CoV-2 variants. The CDR3 totals 14 residues. Germline CDR1 SGDLS, CDR2 YYNGEE. Trimming removed 0 bases from V and 7 bases from J, with 8 bases in between. Treatment reported: 19 received Ad26.COV2.S at low or high dose, single or two shots; several received placebo; per-sample allocation not given. Sampling was performed 63 days after the first vaccine or placebo injection. TCRdb keeps only in-frame clones here, not all; method: immunoSEQ multiplex PCR. Of some 420,000 clones in the sample, more than 75% are singletons; the top ten hold around 3.6%.

This chain uses TRBV9 with TRBJ1-6; D is possibly TRBD1 (6 bases). The starting material was peripheral blood, obtained in a trial of Ad26.COV2.S vaccine versus placebo. The clonotype comes from a person between 18 and 59 years old who received the Ad26.COV2.S COVID-19 vaccine or a placebo. In DNA, the CDR3 is TGTGCCAGCAGCGTAGGGCAGGGGAATTCACCCCTCCACTTT. It is translated as CASSVGQGNSPLHF.